A selection of T cell receptor beta chains follows, all from one sample in a study of cytomegalovirus exposure and HLA in healthy donors. Clones were sequenced by immunoSEQ multiplex PCR, and TCRdb holds only the in-frame ones, with some missing. The sample shows 90,000 to 110,000 clones, around nine tenths of them seen only once. The sequenced material came from PBMCs. All receptors come from a woman under 30 in good health and CMV-seronegative. Each CDR3 is given without its conserved first and last residue.

v_call: TRBV9
j_call: TRBJ1-2
cdr3_aa: ASSFRGSGQLNYGYT

v_call: TRBV12-5
j_call: TRBJ2-5
cdr3_aa: ASGFAPEGTQY

v_call: TRBV5-3
j_call: TRBJ2-2
cdr3_aa: ARSLGDHQTGRGGELF

v_call: TRBV29-1
j_call: TRBJ2-5
cdr3_aa: SVAALGETQY

v_call: TRBV28
j_call: TRBJ1-4
cdr3_aa: ATWDRVYEKLF

v_call: TRBV19
j_call: TRBJ1-1
cdr3_aa: ASSILGLPAF

v_call: TRBV4-3
j_call: TRBJ2-3
cdr3_aa: ASSQAQGSTDTQY

v_call: TRBV25-1
j_call: TRBJ1-2
cdr3_aa: ASSDHSGTEGNGYT

v_call: TRBV5-4
j_call: TRBJ2-5
cdr3_aa: ASSSGTVKQETQY

v_call: TRBV28
j_call: TRBJ1-3
cdr3_aa: ASRETGSGNTIY

v_call: TRBV28
j_call: TRBJ2-1
cdr3_aa: ASRAPGGLNRQF

v_call: TRBV6-6
j_call: TRBJ2-5
cdr3_aa: ASSSGLAGGQETQY

v_call: TRBV6-5
j_call: TRBJ1-3
cdr3_aa: ASSPNSGNTIY

v_call: TRBV11-3
j_call: TRBJ1-3
cdr3_aa: ASSLVPGNGNTIY

v_call: TRBV6-4
j_call: TRBJ2-2
cdr3_aa: ASSDRGGTGELF

v_call: TRBV28
j_call: TRBJ2-5
cdr3_aa: ASNGPGVGTQY

v_call: TRBV21-1
j_call: TRBJ1-5
cdr3_aa: ASSLPGQGYYSNQPQH

v_call: TRBV7-3
j_call: TRBJ2-2
cdr3_aa: ASSSTQGGAGELF

v_call: TRBV4-3
j_call: TRBJ2-7
cdr3_aa: ASSQDPQGFNEQY

v_call: TRBV7-9
j_call: TRBJ2-1
cdr3_aa: ASSPTGGANNEQF

v_call: TRBV29-1
j_call: TRBJ2-3
cdr3_aa: SVRTGGDTQY

v_call: TRBV5-4
j_call: TRBJ1-3
cdr3_aa: ASSLTTGSGNTIY

v_call: TRBV4-1
j_call: TRBJ2-7
cdr3_aa: ASSQSTGVSEEQY

v_call: TRBV7-8
j_call: TRBJ1-5
cdr3_aa: ASSLKGDQPQH

v_call: TRBV6-1
j_call: TRBJ2-3
cdr3_aa: ASSETGQDTQY

v_call: TRBV11-2
j_call: TRBJ2-5
cdr3_aa: ASSLDPSSQETQY

v_call: TRBV15
j_call: TRBJ2-5
cdr3_aa: ATSRDRTSRGTQY

v_call: TRBV28
j_call: TRBJ2-1
cdr3_aa: ASIPSLSSSYNEQF

v_call: TRBV7-8
j_call: TRBJ2-7
cdr3_aa: ASSGTSGSYEQY

v_call: TRBV6-5
j_call: TRBJ1-2
cdr3_aa: ASTSNRGSLYGYT

v_call: TRBV7-9
j_call: TRBJ2-3
cdr3_aa: ASSLASIAGSFADTQY

v_call: TRBV9
j_call: TRBJ2-3
cdr3_aa: ASSVASSGGASTDTQY

v_call: TRBV6-5
j_call: TRBJ2-1
cdr3_aa: ASTRTYRGGNEQF

v_call: TRBV5-1
j_call: TRBJ2-1
cdr3_aa: ASSLRGGAAYNEQF

v_call: TRBV28
j_call: TRBJ2-1
cdr3_aa: ASTPWLRQSSYNEQF

v_call: TRBV5-4
j_call: TRBJ2-6
cdr3_aa: ASSRENSGANVLT

v_call: TRBV5-4
j_call: TRBJ2-1
cdr3_aa: ASSLDRAGVGEQF